This paragraph covers one T cell receptor beta chain sequence. Its specificity is unknown. The CDR3 contains 15 residues. The J segment lost 1 base and the V segment lost 3 bases, leaving 5 bases of the junction unmatched. From germline, CDR1 is MGHDK and CDR2 SYGVNS. This sample stems from a study of cytomegalovirus exposure and HLA in healthy donors. Broader study findings: A few V segments could not be told apart, such as TRBV6-2 and TRBV6-3, and were left out. Analyzed later, most CMV-associated TCR beta chains appeared HLA-restricted. TCR beta sequences reportedly predicted most subjects' HLA-A and HLA-B alleles accurately. Researchers reported in a later analysis that a missense DCLRE1C variant was tied to TCR beta V- and J-gene trimming.

Both 60 Vbeta primers and 13 Jbeta primers went into the PCR. Assay: immunoSEQ multiplex PCR; the TCRdb copy retains only in-frame clones and omits some. Of under 130,000 clones in the sample, over 70% are singletons; the top ten hold roughly 6%. The gene calls are TRBV25-1 and TRBJ2-5; 7 bases map to TRBD1. This sequence originates from a male donor in good health and CMV-seronegative. Sequences were obtained from PBMCs. The CDR3 region has the DNA TGTGCCAGCAGTGACTCGGGACAGATCCAAGAGACCCAGTACTTC. Translated: CASSDSGQIQETQYF.